The next 28 T cell receptor beta chains were all read from a single sample in a study of T-cell memory formation after mild COVID-19. MiXCR, applied by TCRdb to the 5' RACE reads, yields one record per CDR3 protein. The data show around 120,000 distinct CDR3 sequences, roughly 15% seen once. Material: PBMCs or a T cell subset sorted from them (not recorded which). Every receptor here comes from an adult woman who had mild COVID-19 (a few samples of this study predate the infection). Cell type and time point are not known.

The chain employs TRBV5-4 and TRBJ1-6; no clear D. Trimming left V 0 bases short and J 3 bases short, with 7 bases between. Germline loops: CDR1 SGHNT, CDR2 YYREEE (reference sequence). The CDR3 spans 15 residues. CDR3 in amino acids: CASSLGRNYNSPLHF. Here the CDR3 DNA reads TGTGCCAGCAGCTTGGGCAGGAACTATAATTCACCCCTCCACTTT.

This sequence joins TRBV9 and TRBJ2-5, with D perhaps TRBD2 (6 bases). With 0 bases removed from V and 1 base from J, the gap between germline ends came to 13 bases. This CDR3 comprises 16 residues. CDR1 is SGDLS, CDR2 YYNGEE, per germline. CDR3 DNA sequence: TGTGCCAGCAGCGTAGATGGTAGCGGCCCCCAAGAGACCCAGTACTTC. Translated: CASSVDGSGPQETQYF.

There are a few counts of this clonotype. J is TRBJ1-2 and V is TRBV7-9, with D unresolved. Germline V gives CDR1 SEHNR, CDR2 FQNEAQ (reference sequence). The CDR3 has 15 residues. V lost 5 bases and J 4 bases, leaving 17 bases between the germline ends. The CDR3 sequence: CASSPSGHESYGYTF. The CDR3 bases are TGTGCCAGCAGCCCATCGGGTCACGAGAGCTATGGCTACACCTTC. Based on the CDR3 plus reference TRBV7-9 and TRBJ1-2, the full variable domain is DTGVSQNPRHKITKRGQNVTFRCDPISEHNRLYWYRQTLGQGPEFLTYFQNEAQLEKSRLLSDRFSAERPKGSFSTLEIQRTEQGDSAMYLCASSPSGHESYGYTFGSGTRLTVV.

The V and J genes are TRBV3-1 and TRBJ2-6; tentative D call: TRBD1 (6 bases). CDR1 LGHDT and CDR2 YNNKEL come from the germline V gene (reference sequence). V lost 4 bases to trimming and J lost 2 bases, with 9 bases between them. The CDR3 consists of 15 residues. This CDR3 reads CASSLHRAGANVLTF. CDR3 DNA: TGTGCCAGCAGCCTCCACAGGGCTGGGGCCAACGTCCTGACTTTC.

The rearrangement links TRBV13 to TRBJ1-2, with 11 bases that match TRBD1. CDR1 is PRHDT, CDR2 FYEKMQ, per germline (reference sequence). Trimming at V came to 5 bases and at J to 6 bases, leaving 5 bases not matched to a gene. The CDR3 is 14 amino acids. The CDR3 DNA reads TGTGCCAGCAGCCCTTGGACAGGGGGCGATGGCTACACCTTC. Translation: CASSPWTGGDGYTF.

The chain uses TRBV5-5 and TRBJ1-2; D perhaps matches TRBD1 (5 bases). Germline values: CDR1 SGHKS, CDR2 YYEKEE (reference sequence). The length of the CDR3 is 14 residues. V shed 0 bases and J shed 2 bases, with 8 bases lying between them. In DNA, the CDR3 is TGTGCCAGCAGCTTGGGACAGTGGAACTATGGCTACACCTTC. The encoded protein is CASSLGQWNYGYTF.

This clonotype was counted only a few times. This chain connects TRBV6-5 to TRBJ2-1, with 7 bases matching TRBD2. In germline, CDR1 is MNHEY, CDR2 SVGAGI. The V segment lost 2 bases and the J segment 3 bases; nucleotides outside the gene matches: 7. There are 16 residues in the CDR3. CDR3 nucleotide sequence: TGTGCCAGCAGTTACCTCCCTAGCGGCTTCTACAATGAGCAGTTCTTC. It translates to CASSYLPSGFYNEQFF.

In this sample, this clonotype turned up a few times. V and J are TRBV7-2 and TRBJ2-2; the match to TRBD2 covers 15 bases. CDR1 is SGHTA and CDR2 is FQGNSA in the germline V gene. V trimming: 5 bases; J trimming: 2 bases; junction bases outside the gene matches: 6. This CDR3 is 18 amino acids long. Written as DNA, the CDR3 is TGTGCCAGCAGCACGGGACTAGCGGGAGGAGCTAACACCGGGGAGCTGTTTTTT. Its translation: CASSTGLAGGANTGELFF.

This clonotype appeared a few times. The chain uses TRBV6-5 and TRBJ2-7; 11 bases line up with TRBD1. The CDR3 is 15 residues long. After removal of 7 bases from V and 1 base from J, the junction contained 6 bases not matched to a gene. CDR1 MNHEY and CDR2 SVGAGI come from the germline V gene. The CDR3 sequence: CASIGQGAGSYEQYF. In DNA form, the CDR3 reads TGTGCCAGCATCGGACAGGGGGCAGGTTCCTACGAGCAGTACTTC.

The chain carries TRBV5-1 and TRBJ2-1; 9 bases align to TRBD1. Trimming took 1 base from V and 4 from J; bases not matched to a gene: 21. The CDR3 contains 21 residues. CDR1 and CDR2 (germline): SGHRS, YFSETQ. The CDR3 DNA reads as TGCGCCAGCAGCTTGCCAAGGCCGGGACAGGGCCTCCTTTTCCCTTACAATGAGCAGTTCTTC. Translated, it gives CASSLPRPGQGLLFPYNEQFF.

The chain employs TRBV3-1 and TRBJ2-7; the D gene is possibly TRBD1 (5 bases). CDR3 length: 17 amino acids. Germline V lookup: CDR1 LGHDT, CDR2 YNNKEL (reference sequence). Trimming cost V 0 bases and J 6 bases, with 21 bases left between them. The DNA of the CDR3 is TGTGCCAGCAGCCAAGAGGTCGCAGGGTTCTTTTCGGCCGAGCAGTACTTC. This gives the protein CASSQEVAGFFSAEQYF.

The CDR3, as DNA: TGCGCCAGCAGCCAAGAACTAGCGGGGGCATACTACGAGCAGTACTTC. Its protein product is CASSQELAGAYYEQYF. This chain links TRBV4-3 with TRBJ2-7; 11 bases match TRBD2. This CDR3 contains 16 residues. CDR1 is LGHNA, CDR2 YSLEER, per germline. The ends lost 0 bases at V and 3 bases at J; junction bases unmatched: 4.

V is TRBV7-3 and J is TRBJ2-3, with 16 bases lining up with TRBD2. Germline CDR1 and CDR2: SGHTA and FQGTGA. The CDR3 is 17 residues long. J lost 6 bases, V lost 3 bases, and 6 bases had no gene match. CDR3 region: CASSLTGLAGGMDTQYF. The CDR3 DNA reads TGTGCCAGCAGCTTGACGGGACTAGCGGGAGGGATGGATACGCAGTATTTT.

The chain employs TRBV7-6 and TRBJ2-5; a possible D gene is TRBD2 (6 bases). The CDR3 totals 15 residues. The V end was cut by 2 bases, the J end by 5 bases, with 15 bases between. The germline CDR1 and CDR2 sequences are SGHVS and FNYEAQ. The CDR3 DNA reads as TGTGCCAGCAGCTTATTTATAGCGGCGTCGGAGACCCAGTACTTC. Its translation is CASSLFIAASETQYF.

This chain uses TRBV4-1 with TRBJ2-7; maybe TRBD1 (5 bases). CDR3 length: 15 residues. CDR1 and CDR2 from the germline V gene are MGHRA and YSYEKL. Deletions cut 4 bases from V and 6 bases from J, with 19 bases between. CDR3 bases: TGCGCCAGCAGCCCAGGACACGAAGGCTCATTCGAGCAGTACTTC. Translation gives CASSPGHEGSFEQYF.

The CDR3 nucleotides read TGTGCCAGCAGTTTGCCGGGACAGTCCGACGAGCAGTACTTC. This gives the protein CASSLPGQSDEQYF. The genes are TRBV12-3 or TRBV12-4 and TRBJ2-7; 7 positions agree with TRBD1. The V gene end was trimmed by 3 bases and the J gene end by 5 bases; junction bases not matched to a gene: 7. CDR3 size: 14 residues.

The chain is built from TRBV11-2 and TRBJ2-3; 8 positions match TRBD2. With 6 bases clipped from V and 0 bases from J, the junction kept 5 bases outside the gene matches. CDR1 is SGHAT and CDR2 is FQNNGV in the germline V gene. This CDR3 has 15 amino acids. CDR3 in DNA: TGTGCCAGCAGTATAGCGGGATATAGCACAGATACGCAGTATTTT. Its translation: CASSIAGYSTDTQYF.

The chain joins TRBV7-6 to TRBJ2-7; D is unclear. The CDR3 sequence is 15 residues long. Germline CDR1 is SGHVS and CDR2 is FNYEAQ. Trimming pared 1 base from V and 0 bases from J, leaving 10 bases between. DNA for the CDR3: TGTGCCAGCAGCTTAGACGGAGACCTCTCCTACGAGCAGTACTTC. Protein sequence: CASSLDGDLSYEQYF.

V and J are TRBV15 and TRBJ2-7; 9 bases are shared with TRBD1. The V and J ends lost 6 bases and 4 bases, in that order; junction bases with no gene match: 13. The CDR3 totals 16 residues. Germline V lookup: CDR1 LNHNV, CDR2 YYDKDF (reference sequence). The CDR3 DNA reads TGTGCCACCAGGTTCCATCCCGGGACAGGGCAATACGAGCAGTACTTC. Protein sequence: CATRFHPGTGQYEQYF.

This clonotype was counted many times. The chain uses TRBV12-3 or TRBV12-4 and TRBJ2-7; 8 nucleotides match TRBD2. The CDR3 is 16 amino acids. V shed 6 bases and J 0 bases; nucleotides not matched to a gene: 10. The CDR3 DNA sequence: TGTGCCAGCAGCCCTCAACTAGCGGACCTCTCCTACGAGCAGTACTTC. Translating it yields CASSPQLADLSYEQYF.

This clonotype was counted a few times. This chain connects TRBV6-5 to TRBJ2-1, with D possibly being TRBD1 (6 bases). The V end lost 1 base, the J end lost 7 bases, and 8 bases lay between the germline ends. CDR1 is MNHEY and CDR2 is SVGAGI in the germline V gene. The CDR3 length is 13 residues. The CDR3 DNA sequence: TGTGCCAGCAGTTACTTCACAGGGAATGAGCAGTTCTTC. Encoded protein: CASSYFTGNEQFF.

The CDR3 spells CASSLLNARETQYF. For the CDR3, the DNA is TGCGCCAGCAGCTTGCTCAATGCGCGGGAGACCCAGTACTTC. The V and J genes are TRBV5-1 and TRBJ2-5; D gene uncertain. Trimming took 1 base from V and 5 from J, leaving 12 bases between them. The germline V gene encodes CDR1 SGHRS and CDR2 YFSETQ. The CDR3 length is 14 residues.

The rearrangement joins TRBV7-2 to TRBJ1-1; 12 nucleotides match TRBD1. V lost 3 bases to trimming and J lost 4 bases; unmatched junction nucleotides: 18. The CDR3 extends over 20 amino acids. The germline CDR1 and CDR2 sequences are SGHTA and FQGNSA. Here the CDR3 reads CASSFDAFGTGGSWATEAFF. The DNA of the CDR3 is TGTGCCAGCAGCTTTGACGCTTTCGGGACAGGGGGCTCTTGGGCCACTGAAGCTTTCTTT. The variable domain in full, with the rest retrieved from reference TRBV7-2 and TRBJ1-1, is GAGVSQSPSNKVTEKGKDVELRCDPISGHTALYWYRQSLGQGLEFLIYFQGNSAPDKSGLPSDRFSAERTGGSVSTLTIQRTQQEDSAVYLCASSFDAFGTGGSWATEAFFGQGTRLTVV.

This clonotype was seen more than once but under ten times. The CDR3 nucleotides are TGTGCCAGCACCCTTTCTCCGGGGGGCTACAATGAGCAGTTCTTC. Translation: CASTLSPGGYNEQFF. This chain connects TRBV7-3 to TRBJ2-1; TRBD2 matches 7 bases. The CDR3 is made up of 15 amino acids. Germline V gene sequence: CDR1 SGHTA, CDR2 FQGTGA. V was clipped by 7 bases and J by 3 bases; unmatched bases: 9.

The DNA of the CDR3 is TGTGCCAGCAGTGGAGGTGGGACCACCTACGAGCAGTACTTC. This sequence encodes CASSGGGTTYEQYF. The chain links TRBV12-3 or TRBV12-4 to TRBJ2-7; D is tentatively TRBD1 or TRBD2 (5 bases each). The CDR3 runs 14 residues. Trimming left V 5 bases short and J 2 bases short, with 13 bases between.

Only a few counts were recorded for this clonotype. The chain has TRBV20-1 and TRBJ2-2; D remains ambiguous. The CDR3 sequence is 14 residues long. Trimming took off 6 bases at V and 0 bases at J, with 11 bases between the two ends. Germline V lookup: CDR1 DFQATT, CDR2 SNEGSKA (reference sequence). In DNA form, the CDR3 reads TGCAGTGCCCCCGGACCCTCGAACACCGGGGAGCTGTTTTTT. It codes for CSAPGPSNTGELFF.

Only a few counts were recorded for this clonotype. This chain links TRBV24-1 with TRBJ2-7, with a possible D match to TRBD1 (6 bases). V lost 3 bases and J lost 2, with 13 bases in between. Germline V gene sequence: CDR1 KGHDR, CDR2 SFDVKD. The CDR3 sequence is 15 residues long. DNA for the CDR3: TGTGCCACCAGTGATAATACAGGGCGACCCTACGAGCAGTACTTC. Amino acids: CATSDNTGRPYEQYF.

The chain couples TRBV24-1 to TRBJ2-3, with 8 positions matching TRBD2. The CDR3 has 17 amino acids. CDR1 KGHDR and CDR2 SFDVKD come from the germline V gene. The junction had 12 bases not matched to a gene; V was cut back by 4 bases and J by 4 bases. The CDR3 region has the DNA TGTGCCACCAGTGACACGATAGCGGGACCCAGGGCAGATACGCAGTATTTT. It yields the protein CATSDTIAGPRADTQYF.